The sequence of this T cell receptor beta chain was determined in a study of T cells in localized non-small cell lung cancer. Study conclusions and caveats: Detection in adjacent lung was observed for a median 57 of the top 100 tumor clones. Uninvolved adjacent lung had the highest recorded T cell clonality, with tumor below it. Increased T cell density in blood showed an association with longer overall survival.

Sequencing used immunoSEQ multiplex PCR; TCRdb keeps in-frame clones, though not all of them. The table includes roughly 90,000 clones, under 95% detected once. In regard to this clone: Its antigen is not known.

CDR1 MNHNY and CDR2 SVGAGI come from the germline V gene (reference sequence). V lost 7 bases and J 0 bases, leaving 16 bases between the germline ends. This CDR3 is built from 16 residues. This clonotype originated in a woman between 35 and 70 years old with stage II squamous cell lung carcinoma. Sample: PBMCs, taken before any cancer treatment. V gene TRBV6-6 combines with J gene TRBJ1-3; a possible D gene is TRBD1 (5 bases). The CDR3 DNA is TGTGCCAGCACCCTCGGACACTCAAGCTCTGGAAACACCATATATTTT. Its translation is CASTLGHSSSGNTIYF.